The rows below give T cell receptor beta chains drawn from one sample of a study of T cell responses to AZD1222 COVID-19 vaccine. TCRdb's table, derived via immunoSEQ multiplex PCR, lists solely in-frame clones and lacks some. The sample has approximately 180,000 clones; around 90% are singletons. Material: peripheral blood, obtained on day 0 of AZD1222 vaccination. The receptors derive from an adult in good health. Both conserved end residues are part of each CDR3. A clone size is listed for some rows: how often the clone was seen (once, few, many), or a class if it is expanded.

v_gene,abundance,j_gene,CDR3aa
TRBV10-3,-,TRBJ2-1,CAISGARGNNEQFF
TRBV28,-,TRBJ1-3,CASRRGGTGNTIYF
TRBV7-3,few,TRBJ1-6,CASSLTSGDNSPLHF
TRBV7-2,-,TRBJ2-7,CASSLGGGSSYEQYF
TRBV6-5,-,TRBJ1-5,CASSYRRTSNQPQHF
TRBV9,-,TRBJ1-3,CASSTRTGLSGNTIYF
TRBV5-4,-,TRBJ1-6,CASSLRTGNSPLHF
TRBV29-1,-,TRBJ1-2,CSVPTQQGNYGYTF
TRBV28,-,TRBJ1-5,CASRNGRGYQPQHF
TRBV5-5,-,TRBJ2-7,CASSLWTGYEQYF
TRBV7-8,-,TRBJ1-2,CASSLRGEGYTF
TRBV21-1,-,TRBJ1-5,CASSSRQGKYSNQPQHF
TRBV19,-,TRBJ1-4,CASSLQRQGREAPLF
TRBV6-5,-,TRBJ2-1,CASSYLAASYNEQFF
TRBV3-1/TRBV3-2,-,TRBJ2-3,CASSPSGALSTDTQYF
TRBV30,-,TRBJ1-3,CAWSYGTGSGNTIYF
TRBV9,-,TRBJ2-3,CASSVGGAVTDTQYF